One sample yielded the 2 T cell receptor beta chains listed below, sequenced in a study of blood T cell repertoires in COVID-19. Here immunoSEQ multiplex PCR was the method, and the copy in TCRdb shows in-frame clones only, minus some. The sample carries 35,000 to 50,000 clones, about two thirds recorded once. The source material was peripheral blood. The receptors come from a man aged 80 or over with acute or convalescent COVID-19.

The genes are TRBV7-2 and TRBJ1-5; D gene uncertain. CDR1 is SGHTA and CDR2 is FQGNSA in the germline V gene. This CDR3 comprises 14 residues. V lost 1 base and J lost 9, with 13 bases in between. The CDR3 DNA sequence: TGTGCCAGCAGCTTAGATGGAGAGGGCCGGCCCCAGCATTTT. Translation: CASSLDGEGRPQHF.

CDR3 sequence (DNA): TGCGCCAGCACTCGGCGGGGGGGAACGAATGAGCAGTTCTTC. This encodes CASTRRGGTNEQFF. V usage is TRBV5-1 and J usage is TRBJ2-1; 9 nucleotides line up with TRBD2. CDR3 size: 14 residues. From germline, CDR1 is SGHRS and CDR2 YFSETQ. Trimming took 6 bases from V and 7 from J; bases not matched to a gene: 8.